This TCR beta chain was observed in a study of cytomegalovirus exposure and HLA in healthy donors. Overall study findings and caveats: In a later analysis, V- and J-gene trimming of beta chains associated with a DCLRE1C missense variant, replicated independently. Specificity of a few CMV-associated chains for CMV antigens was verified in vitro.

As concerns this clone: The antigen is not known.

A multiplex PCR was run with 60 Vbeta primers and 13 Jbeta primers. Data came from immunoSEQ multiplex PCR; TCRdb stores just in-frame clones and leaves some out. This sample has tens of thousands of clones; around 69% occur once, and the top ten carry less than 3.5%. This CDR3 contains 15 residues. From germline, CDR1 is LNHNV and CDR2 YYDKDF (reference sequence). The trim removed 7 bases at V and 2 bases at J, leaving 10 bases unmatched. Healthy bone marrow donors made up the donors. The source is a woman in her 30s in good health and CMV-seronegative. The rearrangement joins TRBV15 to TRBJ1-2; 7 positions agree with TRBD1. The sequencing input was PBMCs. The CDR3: CATTRGTELNYGYTF. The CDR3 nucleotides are TGTGCCACCACCCGCGGGACAGAACTAAACTATGGCTACACCTTC.